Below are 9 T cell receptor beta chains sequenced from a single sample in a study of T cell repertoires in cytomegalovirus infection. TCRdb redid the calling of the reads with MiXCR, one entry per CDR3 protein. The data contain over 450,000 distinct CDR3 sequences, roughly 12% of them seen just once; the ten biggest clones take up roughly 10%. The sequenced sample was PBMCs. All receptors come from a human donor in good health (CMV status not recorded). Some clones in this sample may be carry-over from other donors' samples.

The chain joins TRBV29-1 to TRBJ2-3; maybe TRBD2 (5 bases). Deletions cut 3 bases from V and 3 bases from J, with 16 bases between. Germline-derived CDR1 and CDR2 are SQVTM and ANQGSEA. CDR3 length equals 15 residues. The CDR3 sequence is CSVEASTTLTDTQYF. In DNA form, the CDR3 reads TGCAGCGTTGAGGCTAGCACAACCCTAACAGATACGCAGTATTTT.

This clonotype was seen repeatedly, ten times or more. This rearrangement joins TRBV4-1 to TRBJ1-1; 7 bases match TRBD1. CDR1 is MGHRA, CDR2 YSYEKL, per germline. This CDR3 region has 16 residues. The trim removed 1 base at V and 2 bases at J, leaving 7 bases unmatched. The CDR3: CASSQVPGTVNTEAFF. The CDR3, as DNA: TGCGCCAGCAGCCAAGTACCCGGGACAGTTAACACTGAAGCTTTCTTT.

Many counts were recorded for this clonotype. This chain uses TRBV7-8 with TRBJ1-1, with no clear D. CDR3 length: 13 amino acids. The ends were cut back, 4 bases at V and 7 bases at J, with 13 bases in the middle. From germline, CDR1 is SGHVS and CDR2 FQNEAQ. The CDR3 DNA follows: TGTGCCAGCAGCTCCATTGCGTCATTTGAAGCTTTCTTT. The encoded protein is CASSSIASFEAFF.

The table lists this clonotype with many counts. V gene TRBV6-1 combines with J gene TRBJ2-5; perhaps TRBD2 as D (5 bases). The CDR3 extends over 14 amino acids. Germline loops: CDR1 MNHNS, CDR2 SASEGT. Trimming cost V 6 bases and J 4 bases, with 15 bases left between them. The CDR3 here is CASRRGSTIETQYF. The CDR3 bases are TGTGCCAGCAGGAGAGGGTCTACTATAGAGACCCAGTACTTC.

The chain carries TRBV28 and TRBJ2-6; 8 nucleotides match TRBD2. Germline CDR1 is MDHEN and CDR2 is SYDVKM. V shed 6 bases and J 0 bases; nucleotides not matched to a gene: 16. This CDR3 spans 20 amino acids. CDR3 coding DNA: TGTGCCAGCAGCCCCGGGGGGGCAGGGCCCTTTTCCTCTGGGGCCAACGTCCTGACTTTC. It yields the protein CASSPGGAGPFSSGANVLTF. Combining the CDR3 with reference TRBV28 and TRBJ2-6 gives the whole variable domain DVKVTQSSRYLVKRTGEKVFLECVQDMDHENMFWYRQDPGLGLRLIYFSYDVKMKEKGDIPEGYSVSREKKERFSLILESASTNQTSMYLCASSPGGAGPFSSGANVLTFGAGSRLTVL.

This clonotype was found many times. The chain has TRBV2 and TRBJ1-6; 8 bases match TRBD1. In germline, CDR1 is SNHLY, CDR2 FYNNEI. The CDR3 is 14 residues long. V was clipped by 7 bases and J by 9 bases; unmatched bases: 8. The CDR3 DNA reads TGTGCCAGCACTATGGACAGGGAAGTTTCACCCCTCCACTTT. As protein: CASTMDREVSPLHF.

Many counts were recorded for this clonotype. DNA for the CDR3: TGTGCCAGCAGCCAAGACGGGAACATTCAGTACTTC. Translation: CASSQDGNIQYF. The rearrangement links TRBV3-1 to TRBJ2-4, with D uncertain. Deletions cut 0 bases from V and 7 bases from J, with 4 bases between. The CDR3 totals 12 residues. Per the germline V gene, CDR1 is LGHDT and CDR2 is YNNKEL (reference sequence).

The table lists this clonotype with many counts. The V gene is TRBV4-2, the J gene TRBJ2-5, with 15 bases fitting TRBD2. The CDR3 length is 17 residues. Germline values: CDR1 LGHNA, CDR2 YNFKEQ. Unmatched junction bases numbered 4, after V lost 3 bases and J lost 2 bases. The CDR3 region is CASSHQGLAGGQETQYF. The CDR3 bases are TGTGCCAGCAGCCATCAAGGACTAGCGGGGGGGCAAGAGACCCAGTACTTC.

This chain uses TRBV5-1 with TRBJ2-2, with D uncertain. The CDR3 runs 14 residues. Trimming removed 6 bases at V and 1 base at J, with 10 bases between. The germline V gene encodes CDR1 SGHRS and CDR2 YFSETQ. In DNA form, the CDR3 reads TGCGCCAGCATCGACGGCGTGAACACCGGGGAGCTGTTTTTT. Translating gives CASIDGVNTGELFF.